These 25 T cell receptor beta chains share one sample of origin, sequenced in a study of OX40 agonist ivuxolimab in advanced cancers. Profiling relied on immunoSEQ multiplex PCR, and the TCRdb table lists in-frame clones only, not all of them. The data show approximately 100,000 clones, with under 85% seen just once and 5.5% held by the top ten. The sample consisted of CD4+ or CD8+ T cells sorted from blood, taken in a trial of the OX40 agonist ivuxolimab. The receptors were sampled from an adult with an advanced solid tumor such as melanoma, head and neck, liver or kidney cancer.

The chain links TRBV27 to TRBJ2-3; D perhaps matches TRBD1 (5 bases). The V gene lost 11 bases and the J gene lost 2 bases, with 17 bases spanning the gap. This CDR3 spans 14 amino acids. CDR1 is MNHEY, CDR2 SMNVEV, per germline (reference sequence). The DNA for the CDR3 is TGTGCCGGACAAGACAAACGAAACACAGATACGCAGTATTTT. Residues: CAGQDKRNTDTQYF.

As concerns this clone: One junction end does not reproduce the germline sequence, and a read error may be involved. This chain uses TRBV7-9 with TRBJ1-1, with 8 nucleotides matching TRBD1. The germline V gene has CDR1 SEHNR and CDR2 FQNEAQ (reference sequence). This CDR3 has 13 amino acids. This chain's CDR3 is CASSRQGNSEAFF. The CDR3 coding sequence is TGTGCCAGCAGTCGACAGGGGAACTCTGAAGCTTTCTTT.

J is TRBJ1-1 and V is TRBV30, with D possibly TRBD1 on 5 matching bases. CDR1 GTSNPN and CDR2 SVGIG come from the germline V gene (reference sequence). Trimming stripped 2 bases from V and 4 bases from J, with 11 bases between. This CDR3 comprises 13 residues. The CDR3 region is CAWSTLGGTEAFF. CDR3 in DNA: TGTGCCTGGAGTACCCTGGGGGGCACTGAAGCTTTCTTT.

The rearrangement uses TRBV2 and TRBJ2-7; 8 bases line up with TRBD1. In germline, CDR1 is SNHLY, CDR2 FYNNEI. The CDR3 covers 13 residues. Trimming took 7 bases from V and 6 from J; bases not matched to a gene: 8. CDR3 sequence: CASTGTGGGEQYF. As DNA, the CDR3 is TGTGCCAGCACCGGGACAGGAGGCGGCGAGCAGTACTTC.

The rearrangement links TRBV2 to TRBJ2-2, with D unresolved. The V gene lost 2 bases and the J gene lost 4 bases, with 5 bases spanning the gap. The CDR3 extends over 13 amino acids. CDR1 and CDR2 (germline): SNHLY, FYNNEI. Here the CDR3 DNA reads TGTGCCAGCAGTGAACAGGCCACCGGGGAGCTGTTTTTT. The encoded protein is CASSEQATGELFF.

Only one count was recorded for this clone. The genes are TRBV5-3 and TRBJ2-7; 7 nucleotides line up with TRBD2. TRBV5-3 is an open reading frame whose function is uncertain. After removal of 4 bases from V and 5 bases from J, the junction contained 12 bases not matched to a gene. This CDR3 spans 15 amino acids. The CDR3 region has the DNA TGTGCCAGAAGCCTACAAAGCGGGATCGCGAACGAGCAGTACTTC. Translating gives CARSLQSGIANEQYF.

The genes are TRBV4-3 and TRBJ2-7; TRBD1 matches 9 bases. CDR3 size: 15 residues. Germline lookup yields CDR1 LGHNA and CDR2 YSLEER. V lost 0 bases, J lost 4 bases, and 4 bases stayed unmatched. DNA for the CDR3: TGCGCCAGCAGCCAAGACTTGGACAGGGGTTACGAGCAGTACTTC. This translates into CASSQDLDRGYEQYF.

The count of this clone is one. CDR3 nucleotides: TGTGCCAGCACCAATCTTGGGCAAAATCAGCCCCAGCATTTT. It encodes CASTNLGQNQPQHF. The rearrangement links TRBV27 to TRBJ1-5; D not resolved. V gave up 7 bases and J gave up 4 bases, with 14 bases separating them. The CDR3 consists of 14 residues. CDR1 MNHEY and CDR2 SMNVEV come from the germline V gene (reference sequence).

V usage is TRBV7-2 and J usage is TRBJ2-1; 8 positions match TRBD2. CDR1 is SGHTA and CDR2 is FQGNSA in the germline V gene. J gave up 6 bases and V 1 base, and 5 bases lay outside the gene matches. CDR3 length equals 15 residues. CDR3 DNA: TGTGCCAGCAGCTTAGTAGCGGGGCTCCTCAATGAGCAGTTCTTC. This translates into CASSLVAGLLNEQFF.

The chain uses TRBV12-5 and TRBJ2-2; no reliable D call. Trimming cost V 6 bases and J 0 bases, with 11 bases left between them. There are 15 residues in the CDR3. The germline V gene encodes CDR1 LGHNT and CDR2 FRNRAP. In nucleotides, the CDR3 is TGTGCTAGTGGGTATGCCGTACCGAACACCGGGGAGCTGTTTTTT. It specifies CASGYAVPNTGELFF. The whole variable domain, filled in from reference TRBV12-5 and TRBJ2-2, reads DARVTQTPRHKVTEMGQEVTMRCQPILGHNTVFWYRQTMMQGLELLAYFRNRAPLDDSGMPKDRFSAEMPDATLATLKIQPSEPRDSAVYFCASGYAVPNTGELFFGEGSRLTVL.

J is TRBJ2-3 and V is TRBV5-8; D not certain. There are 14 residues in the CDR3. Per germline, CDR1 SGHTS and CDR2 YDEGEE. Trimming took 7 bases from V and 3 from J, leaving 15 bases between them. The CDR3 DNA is TGTGCCAGCGAGAACAGTACAATAACAGATACGCAGTATTTT. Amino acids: CASENSTITDTQYF. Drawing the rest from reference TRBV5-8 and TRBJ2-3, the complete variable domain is EAGVTQSPTHLIKTRGQQATLRCSPISGHTSVYWYQQALGLGLQFLLWYDEGEERNRGNFPPRFSGRQFPNYSSELNVNALELEDSALYLCASENSTITDTQYFGPGTRLTVL.

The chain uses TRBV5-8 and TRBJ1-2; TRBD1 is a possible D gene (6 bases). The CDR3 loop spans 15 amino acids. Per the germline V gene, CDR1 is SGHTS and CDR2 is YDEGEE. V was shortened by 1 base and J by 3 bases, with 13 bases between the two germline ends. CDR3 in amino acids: CASSLRQGKDYGYTF. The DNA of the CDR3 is TGTGCCAGCAGCTTGCGGCAGGGGAAGGACTATGGCTACACCTTC.

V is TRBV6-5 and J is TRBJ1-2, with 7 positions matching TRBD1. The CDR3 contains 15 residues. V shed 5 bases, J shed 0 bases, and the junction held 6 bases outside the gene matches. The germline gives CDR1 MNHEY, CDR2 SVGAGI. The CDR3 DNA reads TGTGCCAGCAGTCAACAGGGGTCCCCTAACTATGGCTACACCTTC. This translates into CASSQQGSPNYGYTF.

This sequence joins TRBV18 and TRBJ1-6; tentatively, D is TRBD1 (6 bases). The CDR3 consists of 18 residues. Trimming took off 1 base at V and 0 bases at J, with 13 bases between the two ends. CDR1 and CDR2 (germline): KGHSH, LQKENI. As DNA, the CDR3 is TGTGCCAGCTCACCACGGTCAGGGGAAAGCTCCTATAATTCACCCCTCCACTTT. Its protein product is CASSPRSGESSYNSPLHF.

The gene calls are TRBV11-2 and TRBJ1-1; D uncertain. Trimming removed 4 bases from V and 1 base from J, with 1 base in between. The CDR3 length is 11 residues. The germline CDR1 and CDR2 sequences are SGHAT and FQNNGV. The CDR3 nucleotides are TGTGCCAGCAGCTGGAACACTGAAGCTTTCTTT. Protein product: CASSWNTEAFF.

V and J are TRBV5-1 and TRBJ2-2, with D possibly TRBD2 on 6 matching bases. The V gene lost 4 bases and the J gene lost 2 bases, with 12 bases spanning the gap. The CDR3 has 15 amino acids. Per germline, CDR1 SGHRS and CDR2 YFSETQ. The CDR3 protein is CASSPLGGNTGELFF. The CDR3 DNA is TGCGCCAGCAGCCCGTTGGGGGGTAACACCGGGGAGCTGTTTTTT.

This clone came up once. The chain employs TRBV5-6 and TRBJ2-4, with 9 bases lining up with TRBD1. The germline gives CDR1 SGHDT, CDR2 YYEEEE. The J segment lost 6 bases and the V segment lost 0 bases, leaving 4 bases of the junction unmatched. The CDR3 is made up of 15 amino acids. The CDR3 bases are TGTGCCAGCAGCTTGGTTGGGACAGGGCTAAACATTCAGTACTTC. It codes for CASSLVGTGLNIQYF.

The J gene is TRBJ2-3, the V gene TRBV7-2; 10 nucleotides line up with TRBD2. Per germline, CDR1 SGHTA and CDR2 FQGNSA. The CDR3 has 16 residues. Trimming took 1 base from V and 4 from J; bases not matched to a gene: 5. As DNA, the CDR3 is TGTGCCAGCAGCTTAGGAGCGGGGGGGCTCGCAGATACGCAGTATTTT. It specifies CASSLGAGGLADTQYF.

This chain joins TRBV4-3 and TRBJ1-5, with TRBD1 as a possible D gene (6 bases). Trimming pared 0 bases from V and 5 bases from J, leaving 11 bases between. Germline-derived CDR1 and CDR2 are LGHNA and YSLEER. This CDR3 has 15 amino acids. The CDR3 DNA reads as TGCGCCAGCAGCCAAGACTCCCAGGGGTATCAGCCCCAGCATTTT. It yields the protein CASSQDSQGYQPQHF.

This CDR3 reads CASSLDRNQPQHF. CDR3 DNA sequence: TGTGCCAGTAGTTTGGACAGAAATCAGCCCCAGCATTTT. This chain uses TRBV19 with TRBJ1-5; D possibly corresponds to TRBD1 (6 bases). CDR1 and CDR2 (germline): LNHDA, SQIVND (reference sequence). V gave up 5 bases and J gave up 4 bases, with 9 bases separating them. CDR3 size: 13 residues.

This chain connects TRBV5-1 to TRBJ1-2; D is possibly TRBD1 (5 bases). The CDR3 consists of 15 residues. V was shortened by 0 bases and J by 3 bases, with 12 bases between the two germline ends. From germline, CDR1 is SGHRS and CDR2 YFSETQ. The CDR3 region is CASSLAGSRDYGYTF. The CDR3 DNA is TGCGCCAGCAGCTTGGCGGGGTCCAGGGACTATGGCTACACCTTC.

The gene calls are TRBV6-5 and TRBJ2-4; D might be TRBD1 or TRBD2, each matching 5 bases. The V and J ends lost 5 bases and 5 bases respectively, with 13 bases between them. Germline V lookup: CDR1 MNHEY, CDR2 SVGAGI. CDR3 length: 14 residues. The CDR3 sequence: CASSGVTGQNIQYF. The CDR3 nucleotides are TGTGCCAGCAGTGGGGTAACGGGACAAAACATTCAGTACTTC.

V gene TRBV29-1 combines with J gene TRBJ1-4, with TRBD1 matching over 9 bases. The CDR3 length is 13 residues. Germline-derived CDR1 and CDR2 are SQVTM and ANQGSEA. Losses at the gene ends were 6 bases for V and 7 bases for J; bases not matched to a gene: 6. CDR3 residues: CSVSQGASEKLFF. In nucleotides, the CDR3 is TGCAGCGTCTCACAGGGGGCAAGTGAAAAACTGTTTTTT.

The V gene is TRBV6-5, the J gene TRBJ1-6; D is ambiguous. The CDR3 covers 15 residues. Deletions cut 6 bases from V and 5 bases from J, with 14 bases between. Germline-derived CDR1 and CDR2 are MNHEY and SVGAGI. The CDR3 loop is CASRGPGNNNSPLHF. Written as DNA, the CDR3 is TGTGCCAGCAGGGGTCCGGGAAATAATAATTCACCCCTCCACTTT.

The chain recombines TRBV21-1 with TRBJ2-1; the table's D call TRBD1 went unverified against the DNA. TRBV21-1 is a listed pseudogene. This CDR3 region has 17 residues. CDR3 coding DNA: TGTGCCAGCAGCCCCCGGACAGGGCGAAGTTCCTACAATGAGCAGTTCTTC. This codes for CASSPRTGRSSYNEQFF.